This is a list of T cell receptor beta chains from one sample in a study of T cell repertoires in cytomegalovirus infection. TCRdb re-derived calls from the reads in MiXCR, one entry per CDR3 protein. The data hold hundreds of thousands of distinct CDR3 sequences, with roughly a sixth observed a single time. Sequencing was performed on PBMCs. The receptors here all came from a human donor in good health (CMV status not recorded). Some clones in this sample may be carry-over from other donors' samples. The CDR3 runs from the conserved cysteine through the conserved F or W. A D gene is named only where the DNA matches it firmly. The size of a clone is reported for some rows only, either as once, few or many, or as a class for expanded clones.

TRBJ1-6 | NA | NA | TRBV29-1 | CSVTTGTEDSPLHF | TGCAGCGTTACTACCGGGACCGAGGATTCACCCCTCCACTTT
TRBJ2-3 | NA | NA | TRBV5-4 | CASSSSRDTDTQYF | TGTGCCAGCAGCTCAAGCCGGGATACAGATACGCAGTATTTT
TRBJ2-1 | NA | NA | TRBV9 | CASSALIFSGQLSYNEQFF | TGTGCCAGCAGCGCCCTAATTTTCTCCGGACAGCTCTCCTACAATGAGCAGTTCTTC
TRBJ1-1 | NA | many | TRBV4-1 | CASSQVGLIDTEAFF | TGCGCCAGCAGCCAAGTTGGGTTGATTGATACTGAAGCTTTCTTT
TRBJ2-7 | NA | many | TRBV7-2 | CASSFSGTESYEQYF | TGTGCCAGCAGCTTCTCTGGAACCGAGTCCTACGAGCAGTACTTC
TRBJ2-3 | TRBD2 | many | TRBV6-1 | CASSLGLAAVRGTDTQYF | TGTGCCAGCAGCCTTGGACTAGCGGCGGTCCGGGGCACAGATACGCAGTATTTT
TRBJ1-1 | TRBD1 | few | TRBV11-2 | CASSFGDRRTEAFF | TGTGCCAGCAGCTTCGGGGACAGGCGCACTGAAGCTTTCTTT
TRBJ1-5 | NA | many | TRBV10-3 | CAIKLGSPSAPRDNQPQHF | TGTGCCATCAAGTTGGGTAGCCCCTCGGCCCCCAGGGACAATCAGCCCCAGCATTTT
TRBJ2-1 | TRBD1 | many | TRBV7-8 | CASNLRDRDYNEQFF | TGTGCCAGCAACCTTCGGGACAGGGACTACAATGAGCAGTTCTTC
TRBJ1-1 | NA | few | TRBV11-1 | CASSLTASQNTEAFF | TGTGCCAGCAGCTTAACCGCCTCCCAGAACACTGAAGCTTTCTTT
TRBJ2-3 | TRBD1 | few | TRBV12-3/TRBV12-4 | CASSGDRSTDTQYF | TGTGCCAGCAGTGGGGACAGGAGCACAGATACGCAGTATTTT
TRBJ2-2 | NA | many | TRBV7-8 | CASSPTSPNTGELFF | TGTGCCAGCAGCCCTACTTCACCGAACACCGGGGAGCTGTTTTTT
TRBJ2-3 | NA | NA | TRBV24-1 | CATSVNEYDTQYF | TGTGCCACCAGTGTGAACGAGTACGATACGCAGTATTTT
TRBJ2-7 | NA | many | TRBV7-6 | CASSLGFRAEQYF | TGTGCCAGCAGCTTAGGGTTTAGGGCCGAGCAGTACTTC
TRBJ2-2 | TRBD1 | few | TRBV5-4 | CASSRDRASGELFF | TGTGCCAGCAGCCGGGACAGGGCGTCCGGGGAGCTGTTTTTT
TRBJ2-3 | TRBD1 | many | TRBV28 | CASSLRGDTQYF | TGTGCCAGCAGCCTCAGGGGGGATACGCAGTATTTT
TRBJ2-7 | NA | many | TRBV19 | CASSMQGPYEQYF | TGTGCCAGTAGTATGCAGGGACCCTACGAGCAGTACTTC
TRBJ2-2 | NA | NA | TRBV7-6 | CASSLGPLGYTGELFF | TGTGCCAGCAGCTTAGGTCCATTGGGCTACACCGGGGAGCTGTTTTTT
TRBJ1-6 | NA | NA | TRBV2 | CASSDRGTGSPLHF | TGTGCCAGCAGTGACAGGGGTACAGGTTCACCCCTCCACTTT
TRBJ2-1 | TRBD1 | few | TRBV2 | CASSGQGSVYEQFF | TGTGCCAGCAGTGGACAGGGCAGCGTCTATGAGCAGTTCTTC
TRBJ2-5 | NA | many | TRBV4-1 | CASSQDGSFLTQYF | TGCGCCAGCAGCCAAGACGGGAGTTTCTTGACCCAGTACTTC
TRBJ1-4 | TRBD1 | NA | TRBV15 | CATSSVGDSKLFF | TGTGCCACCAGCAGTGTTGGGGACAGTAAACTGTTTTTT
TRBJ2-7 | NA | NA | TRBV11-2 | CASSLATGEQYF | TGTGCCAGCAGCTTAGCGACAGGAGAGCAGTACTTC
TRBJ1-6 | TRBD1 | many | TRBV6-1 | CASRPRQGGSPLHF | TGTGCCAGCAGACCACGACAGGGGGGTTCACCCCTCCACTTT
TRBJ1-3 | NA | many | TRBV12-3/TRBV12-4 | CASSLEYLGNTIYF | TGTGCCAGCAGTTTAGAATACCTAGGAAACACCATATATTTT
TRBJ1-4 | NA | NA | TRBV24-1 | CATSDANREKLFF | TGTGCCACCAGTGACGCTAACAGGGAAAAACTGTTTTTT
TRBJ1-1 | NA | few | TRBV28 | CASSPSGRTEAFF | TGTGCCAGCAGTCCCAGCGGTAGGACTGAAGCTTTCTTT
TRBJ2-7 | NA | NA | TRBV27 | CASRRRALVGQYF | TGTGCCAGCCGACGACGGGCCTTGGTCGGGCAGTACTTC
TRBJ2-7 | TRBD2 | many | TRBV7-2 | CASSLYASGGANEQYF | TGTGCCAGCAGCTTATACGCTAGCGGGGGGGCAAACGAGCAGTACTTC
TRBJ2-3 | NA | many | TRBV6-1 | CASSSRVAGTDTQYF | TGTGCCAGCAGTTCTCGGGTAGCGGGCACAGATACGCAGTATTTT
TRBJ1-6 | NA | many | TRBV6-5 | CASSYDGNSPLHF | TGTGCCAGCAGTTACGACGGGAATTCACCCCTCCACTTT
TRBJ1-4 | NA | NA | TRBV4-2 | CASSQGWTISEKLFF | TGTGCCAGCAGCCAAGGTTGGACAATCAGTGAAAAACTGTTTTTT
TRBJ2-7 | TRBD2 | NA | TRBV28 | CASTPGGSSYEQYF | TGTGCCAGCACCCCGGGGGGGAGTTCCTACGAGCAGTACTTC
TRBJ2-7 | NA | NA | TRBV18 | CASSPPGRGEQYF | TGTGCCAGCTCACCACCGGGTAGGGGAGAGCAGTACTTC
TRBJ2-3 | TRBD2 | few | TRBV7-9 | CASSPPGGAHDTQYF | TGTGCCAGCAGCCCTCCGGGGGGGGCGCACGATACGCAGTATTTT
TRBJ2-2 | TRBD1 | few | TRBV11-3 | CASSGDRGNTGELFF | TGTGCCAGCAGCGGCGACAGGGGCAACACCGGGGAGCTGTTTTTT
TRBJ2-1 | NA | few | TRBV18 | CASSPLSGASTGEQFF | TGTGCCAGCTCACCTTTGTCAGGGGCCTCTACAGGGGAGCAGTTCTTC
TRBJ1-1 | TRBD1 | many | TRBV12-3/TRBV12-4 | CASRQQGMNTEAFF | TGTGCCAGCAGGCAACAGGGGATGAACACTGAAGCTTTCTTT
TRBJ2-7 | NA | NA | TRBV7-2 | CASSIRTIGPEVQYF | TGTGCCAGCAGCATTCGGACAATAGGTCCGGAAGTGCAGTACTTC
TRBJ2-2 | NA | many | TRBV7-7 | CASSLAVGAGELFF | TGTGCTAGCAGCTTAGCGGTAGGGGCCGGGGAGCTGTTTTTT
TRBJ2-3 | TRBD2 | few | TRBV19 | CASSMEWTSGEYTDTQYF | TGTGCCAGTAGTATGGAATGGACTAGCGGCGAATACACAGATACGCAGTATTTT
TRBJ2-1 | NA | NA | TRBV11-2 | CASSLEWPPSYNEQFF | TGTGCCAGCAGCTTAGAGTGGCCACCGTCCTACAATGAGCAGTTCTTC
TRBJ2-1 | TRBD1 | NA | TRBV7-6 | CASSLRGTADNEQFF | TGTGCCAGCAGCTTAAGGGGGACAGCCGACAATGAGCAGTTCTTC
TRBJ1-2 | NA | few | TRBV6-5 | CASGQGNPSNYGYTF | TGTGCCAGCGGCCAGGGGAACCCTTCTAACTATGGCTACACCTTC
TRBJ1-1 | NA | few | TRBV28 | CASRELWNTEAFF | TGTGCCAGCAGGGAGCTTTGGAACACTGAAGCTTTCTTT
TRBJ2-3 | TRBD2 | NA | TRBV6-5 | CTSSYSPLGGADTQYF | TGTACCAGCAGTTACTCGCCTCTCGGGGGGGCGGATACGCAGTATTTT
TRBJ2-2 | TRBD2 | NA | TRBV7-9 | CASTVGEGTGELFF | TGTGCCAGCACCGTCGGGGAGGGCACCGGGGAGCTGTTTTTT
TRBJ2-1 | TRBD1 | NA | TRBV6-6 | CASSSQSRAGGSYNEQFF | TGTGCCAGCAGTTCACAATCTCGGGCAGGGGGATCCTACAATGAGCAGTTCTTC
TRBJ2-5 | TRBD1 | many | TRBV12-3/TRBV12-4 | CASSKGQGGQETQYF | TGTGCCAGCAGTAAGGGACAGGGAGGCCAAGAGACCCAGTACTTC
TRBJ1-4 | TRBD1 | few | TRBV7-9 | CASSPTGKGEKLFF | TGTGCCAGCAGTCCGACAGGGAAAGGAGAAAAACTGTTTTTT
TRBJ2-3 | TRBD2 | NA | TRBV20-1 | CSARGGLAGGKASDTQYF | TGCAGTGCTAGGGGGGGACTAGCGGGGGGCAAAGCGTCAGATACGCAGTATTTT
TRBJ1-1 | TRBD1 | many | TRBV7-2 | CASRTGTLNTEAFF | TGTGCCAGCAGGACAGGGACTTTGAACACTGAAGCTTTCTTT